The clone carrying this T cell receptor beta chain appeared once. These data belong to a study of T cell changes during pregnancy in multiple sclerosis. Here immunoSEQ multiplex PCR was the method, and the copy in TCRdb shows in-frame clones only, minus some. The data show under 70,000 clones, with about 90% seen just once and about 0.6% held by the top ten. CDR1 and CDR2 from the germline V gene are KGHSH and LQKENI. This CDR3 is built from 14 residues. V shed 3 bases and J 9 bases; nucleotides not matched to a gene: 3. This TCR came from a female donor with multiple sclerosis, enrolled in a pregnancy study. The source material was CD4+ T cells from peripheral blood mononuclear cells, sampled after pregnancy. The chain has TRBV18 and TRBJ1-4; 11 bases are a match to TRBD1. CDR3 sequence reads: CASSPGTGGQKLFF. In nucleotides, the CDR3 is TGTGCCAGCTCACCCGGGACAGGGGGGCAAAAACTGTTTTTT.